Shown below are 21 T cell receptor beta chains from a single sample sequenced in a study of T cells in Graves' hyperthyroidism and ophthalmopathy. TCR beta CDR3 region amplification was performed from RNA transcripts. First-round RT-PCR of the TCR CDR3 relied on the HTBI primer set. TCRdb reprocessed the multiplex PCR reads with MiXCR, giving one entry per CDR3 protein. This table has around 300,000 distinct CDR3 sequences, more than 10% appearing once. Sequencing was done on a sample of blood. The receptors shown here come from a woman aged 30 to 39 with Graves' hyperthyroidism that later progressed to Graves' ophthalmopathy.

This clonotype was seen repeatedly, ten times or more. V is TRBV28 and J is TRBJ2-7; D is possibly TRBD1 (6 bases). V was pared by 3 bases and J by 2 bases, with 11 bases between. The V gene's germline CDR1 is MDHEN and CDR2 SYDVKM. The CDR3 has 14 residues. The CDR3 DNA reads TGTGCCAGCAGTTTCCACGGACAGCCCTACGAGCAGTACTTC. It yields the protein CASSFHGQPYEQYF.

This clonotype occurred a few times. The V gene is TRBV27, the J gene TRBJ2-3; 7 bases fit TRBD1. Germline V lookup: CDR1 MNHEY, CDR2 SMNVEV (reference sequence). V lost 7 bases to trimming and J lost 5 bases; unmatched junction nucleotides: 9. This CDR3 comprises 14 residues. Here the CDR3 DNA reads TGTGCCAGCACCTCCGTCGACAGGGTAGATACGCAGTATTTT. Amino acids: CASTSVDRVDTQYF.

This clonotype was observed at least ten times. J is TRBJ2-5 and V is TRBV30, with 9 nucleotides matching TRBD1. Germline CDR1 reads GTSNPN; CDR2 reads SVGIG (reference sequence). The CDR3 is 14 residues long. After removal of 3 bases from V and 5 bases from J, the junction contained 7 bases not matched to a gene. The CDR3 reads CAWSQTGGRETQYF. The CDR3 bases are TGTGCCTGGAGCCAAACAGGGGGCAGGGAGACCCAGTACTTC.

This clonotype was found many times. The chain employs TRBV6-5 and TRBJ2-5, with 7 bases identical to TRBD2. Losses at the gene ends were 0 bases for V and 2 bases for J; bases not matched to a gene: 3. This CDR3 is 15 amino acids long. Germline values: CDR1 MNHEY, CDR2 SVGAGI. The DNA for the CDR3 is TGTGCCAGCAGTTACTCAGGCGGGGGACAAGAGACCCAGTACTTC. The encoded protein is CASSYSGGGQETQYF.

Comments on this clonotype: Since a much larger clone is just one base distant, this may be a read error. This rearrangement joins TRBV30 to TRBJ2-2; D is ambiguous. The CDR3 covers 12 residues. Germline values: CDR1 GTSNPN, CDR2 SVGIG (reference sequence). CDR3 region: CARSAVPGELFF. In DNA form, the CDR3 reads TGTGCCAGGAGCGCCGTGCCCGGGGAGCTGTTTTTT. Full variable domain (outside the CDR3, taken from reference TRBV30 and TRBJ2-2): SQTIHQWPATLVQPVGSPLSLECTVEGTSNPNLYWYRQAAGRGLQLLFYSVGIGQISSEVPQNLSASRPQDRQFILSSKKLLLSDSGFYLCARSAVPGELFFGEGSRLTVL.

As for this clonotype: A single base separates this from a much larger clone, so it may be a read error. The chain is built from TRBV27 and TRBJ2-2, with D possibly TRBD1 on 6 matching bases. The germline CDR1 and CDR2 sequences are MNHEY and SMNVEV (reference sequence). The CDR3 has 14 residues. The CDR3 bases are TGTGCCAGTCGACCTGACAGGAACACCGGGGAGCTGCTTTTT. Residues: CASRPDRNTGELLF.

The CDR3 loop is CASSQDVGGSVFEANTGELFF. In DNA, the CDR3 is TGTGCCAGCAGCCAAGATGTGGGCGGGAGCGTGTTCGAGGCGAACACCGGGGAGCTGTTTTTT. The chain employs TRBV3-1 and TRBJ2-2, with 7 bases lining up with TRBD2. The J segment lost 0 bases and the V segment lost 0 bases, leaving 16 bases of the junction unmatched. Germline V gene sequence: CDR1 LGHDT, CDR2 YNNKEL (reference sequence). This CDR3 is built from 21 residues.

This clonotype was detected many times. The chain is built from TRBV28 and TRBJ1-1; D gene ambiguous. The CDR3 is 11 amino acids. CDR1 and CDR2 from the germline V gene are MDHEN and SYDVKM. CDR3 DNA sequence: TGTGAGGGCCCGCCAAACACTGAAGCTTTCTTT. Translated, it gives CEGPPNTEAFF.

Details on this clonotype: A much larger clone is a single base away; this may be a read error. This chain connects TRBV7-2 to TRBJ2-2, with 14 bases that match TRBD2. This CDR3 has 17 residues. Germline CDR1 and CDR2: SGHTA and FQGNSA. Here the CDR3 reads CASSPGTSGSRAGGLFF. The CDR3 bases are TGTGCCAGCAGCCCCGGGACTAGCGGGAGTCGCGCCGGGGGGCTGTTTTTT.

The genes are TRBV5-4 and TRBJ2-5; D not resolved. V was pared by 4 bases and J by 2 bases, with 15 bases between. This CDR3 has 15 amino acids. Germline-derived CDR1 and CDR2 are SGHNT and YYREEE (reference sequence). The chain's CDR3 is CASSPSGSRQETQYF. The CDR3 nucleotides are TGTGCCAGCAGCCCCTCCGGTAGCAGACAAGAGACCCAGTACTTC.

This clonotype has a count of ten or more. The chain has TRBV20-1 and TRBJ2-7, with TRBD2 identical over 13 bases. J lost 1 base, V lost 5 bases, and 5 bases had no gene match. The germline gives CDR1 DFQATT, CDR2 SNEGSKA (reference sequence). This CDR3 spans 15 amino acids. CDR3: CSAESGLAGSYEQYF. The CDR3 bases are TGCAGTGCTGAGTCGGGACTAGCGGGATCCTACGAGCAGTACTTC.

Many counts were recorded for this clonotype. The rearrangement uses TRBV7-3 and TRBJ2-3, with a possible D match to TRBD2 (5 bases). Germline V CDR1 and CDR2: SGHTA, FQGTGA. This CDR3 is built from 13 residues. The V end was cut by 4 bases, the J end by 2 bases, with 7 bases between. The CDR3 DNA reads TGTGCCAGCAGCTCGGGGTACACAGATACGCAGTATTTT. Protein product: CASSSGYTDTQYF. The entire variable domain, with the rest obtained from reference TRBV7-3 and TRBJ2-3, is as follows: GAGVSQTPSNKVTEKGKYVELRCDPISGHTALYWYRQSLGQGPEFLIYFQGTGAADDSGLPNDRFFAVRPEGSVSTLKIQRTERGDSAVYLCASSSGYTDTQYFGPGTRLTVL.

This clonotype has more than one count but fewer than ten. This chain joins TRBV9 and TRBJ2-2; D gene uncertain. V shed 2 bases and J shed 1 base, with 9 bases lying between them. The length of the CDR3 is 15 residues. Germline CDR1 SGDLS, CDR2 YYNGEE. CDR3 sequence reads: CASSVASGNTGELFF. The CDR3 DNA sequence: TGTGCCAGCAGCGTCGCTTCTGGGAACACCGGGGAGCTGTTTTTT. Drawing the rest from reference TRBV9 and TRBJ2-2, the complete variable domain is DSGVTQTPKHLITATGQRVTLRCSPRSGDLSVYWYQQSLDQGLQFLIQYYNGEERAKGNILERFSAQQFPDLHSELNLSSLELGDSALYFCASSVASGNTGELFFGEGSRLTVL.

This clonotype was found many times. The V gene is TRBV10-3, the J gene TRBJ2-1; tentatively, D is TRBD1 (6 bases). Germline V gene data show CDR1 as ENHRY and CDR2 as SYGVKD. The CDR3 is made up of 14 amino acids. Trimming cost V 0 bases and J 4 bases, with 7 bases left between them. The CDR3 DNA follows: TGTGCCATCAGTGAGTCGAGGGGGTACAATGAGCAGTTCTTC. Translating gives CAISESRGYNEQFF.

This chain links TRBV9 with TRBJ2-1; possibly TRBD1 for D (6 bases). The V gene's germline CDR1 is SGDLS and CDR2 YYNGEE. V lost 7 bases and J 6 bases, leaving 17 bases between the germline ends. This CDR3 comprises 14 residues. This CDR3 is CASGKQGISNEQFF. The CDR3 DNA reads as TGTGCCAGCGGTAAACAGGGAATTAGCAATGAGCAGTTCTTC.

This CDR3 is CALAGKNTGELFF. In DNA form, the CDR3 reads TGTGCCTTAGCGGGAAAGAACACCGGGGAGCTGTTTTTT. This chain joins TRBV28 and TRBJ2-2; 8 nucleotides line up with TRBD2. The CDR3 loop spans 13 amino acids. Germline-derived CDR1 and CDR2 are MDHEN and SYDVKM. Trimming at V came to 11 bases and at J to 1 base, leaving 3 bases not matched to a gene.

This sequence joins TRBV28 and TRBJ2-7; TRBD2 matches at 8 bases. Germline CDR1 and CDR2: MDHEN and SYDVKM. This CDR3 contains 18 residues. V was clipped by 3 bases and J by 2 bases; unmatched bases: 15. CDR3 amino acids: CASSFAGGGGGAPYEQYF. In nucleotides, the CDR3 is TGTGCCAGCAGTTTCGCCGGGGGGGGGGGGGGAGCGCCCTACGAGCAGTACTTC.

This clonotype was counted many times. The V gene is TRBV12-3 or TRBV12-4, the J gene TRBJ2-7, with D unresolved. Trimming took off 1 base at V and 7 bases at J, with 11 bases between the two ends. The CDR3 loop spans 13 amino acids. The CDR3, as DNA: TGTGCCAGCAGTTTAGACGGGCAAGGTGAGCAGTACTTC. This gives the protein CASSLDGQGEQYF.

This clonotype has at least ten counts. This sequence joins TRBV9 and TRBJ1-2; 8 positions match TRBD1. Germline V gene data show CDR1 as SGDLS and CDR2 as YYNGEE. J lost 6 bases, V lost 4 bases, and 14 bases had no gene match. There are 16 residues in the CDR3. The CDR3 sequence is CASSTDWTGRRDGYTF. For the CDR3, the DNA is TGTGCCAGCAGCACCGACTGGACAGGGAGGAGAGATGGCTACACCTTC.

This clonotype occurred many times. J is TRBJ2-2 and V is TRBV6-6; unclear D gene. The germline CDR1 and CDR2 sequences are MNHNY and SVGAGI (reference sequence). The V end was cut by 0 bases, the J end by 11 bases, with 13 bases between. This CDR3 region has 14 residues. This CDR3 is CASSYSKVVGELFF. CDR3 DNA sequence: TGTGCCAGCAGTTACTCGAAGGTGGTGGGTGAGCTGTTTTTT.

This chain links TRBV28 with TRBJ2-7, with 7 bases aligning to TRBD2. V lost 7 bases and J lost 0; bases outside the gene matches: 3. This CDR3 spans 13 amino acids. Germline V lookup: CDR1 MDHEN, CDR2 SYDVKM. The CDR3 loop reads CASKGGSSYEQYF. The CDR3 DNA is TGTGCCAGCAAAGGCGGGAGCTCCTACGAGCAGTACTTC. Looking up the rest from reference TRBV28 and TRBJ2-7 gives the full variable domain: DVKVTQSSRYLVKRTGEKVFLECVQDMDHENMFWYRQDPGLGLRLIYFSYDVKMKEKGDIPEGYSVSREKKERFSLILESASTNQTSMYLCASKGGSSYEQYFGPGTRLTVT.